This entry is about one TCR beta chain. Its antigen is unknown. This sample stems from a study of cytomegalovirus exposure and HLA in healthy donors. Turning to the study itself: About 200 million T cells yielded approximately 110 million unique TCR beta sequences in earlier analysis.

The CDR3 loop spans 17 amino acids. Germline V gene lookup returns CDR1 SEHNR and CDR2 FQNEAQ (reference sequence). Trimming cost V 4 bases and J 1 base; bases outside gene matches: 9. Amplification used 60 Vbeta primers and 13 Jbeta primers. Data came from immunoSEQ multiplex PCR; TCRdb stores just in-frame clones and leaves some out. This table holds approximately 180,000 clones, approximately 78% found once. The study, taken as a whole, reports: Trimming of TCR beta V- and J-genes showed a link, identified in a later analysis, to a missense DCLRE1C variant. Later analysis indicated greater clonal expansion among HLA-associated TCR beta chains than among equally common other chains. There were reportedly fewer N-insertions in an Asian-associated ancestry cluster than the roughly 610-donor mean, in a later analysis.

V is TRBV7-9 and J is TRBJ1-5; 8 bases map to TRBD1. This clonotype was obtained from a woman between 18 and 29 years old in good health and CMV-seronegative. Sequencing was carried out using PBMCs. CDR3 loop: CASSSSPRQGSNQPQHF. The CDR3 DNA follows: TGTGCCAGCAGCTCAAGCCCTCGACAGGGGAGCAATCAGCCCCAGCATTTT. The full variable domain, its missing parts supplied by reference TRBV7-9 and TRBJ1-5, is DTGVSQNPRHKITKRGQNVTFRCDPISEHNRLYWYRQTLGQGPEFLTYFQNEAQLEKSRLLSDRFSAERPKGSFSTLEIQRTEQGDSAMYLCASSSSPRQGSNQPQHFGDGTRLSIL.